The 13 T cell receptor beta chains reported below all come from one sample, sequenced in a study of blood T cells in healthy people across ages (dated by TCRdb to the mid-2010s). The library was obtained by 5' RACE. Sequencing used an Illumina HiSeq 2500. A second PCR of about 6 to 12 cycles was run with a J-beta primer mix and a sample-barcoded 5' primer. TCRdb trimmed public reads at Q25 via fastp, called clones via MiXCR and kept in-frame beta chains. Entries that share a CDR3 protein sequence are merged under the most common genes and DNA. This sample gives approximately 580,000 distinct CDR3 sequences in total; 20% to 30% of them show up just once. Just over 8.5% of the sample goes to the ten largest clones. The same specimen was also included in a second study, on T cells of mothers and their children.

Material: blood. Receptors were obtained from a boy aged 10-17 years in good health.

J is TRBJ2-7 and V is TRBV20-1; weak D call: TRBD1 (6 bases). Trimming cost V 3 bases and J 1 base, with 19 bases left between them. The length of the CDR3 is 16 residues. The germline V gene has CDR1 DFQATT and CDR2 SNEGSKA (reference sequence). The DNA for the CDR3 is TGCAGTGCTAGGGGGCCCTTCGGACAGTTATCCTACGAGCAGTACTTC. Translation: CSARGPFGQLSYEQYF.

This clonotype was seen a single time. The chain carries TRBV6-6 and TRBJ1-2; no clear D. The CDR3 is 14 residues long. CDR1 is MNHNY, CDR2 SVGAGI, per germline (reference sequence). Trimming pared 5 bases from V and 4 bases from J, leaving 14 bases between. DNA for the CDR3: TGTGCCAGCAGTCCCGTAGGAGGCCTCTATGGCTACACCTTC. Amino acids: CASSPVGGLYGYTF.

The V call is TRBV5-1, the J call TRBJ2-3; tentatively, D is TRBD1 (6 bases). The germline V gene encodes CDR1 SGHRS and CDR2 YFSETQ. With 0 bases removed from V and 5 bases from J, the gap between germline ends came to 10 bases. The CDR3 is 14 residues long. CDR3 sequence: CASSLDVGGDTQYF. CDR3 nucleotide sequence: TGCGCCAGCAGCTTGGATGTAGGGGGAGATACGCAGTATTTT. Complete variable domain (other parts from reference TRBV5-1 and TRBJ2-3): KAGVTQTPRYLIKTRGQQVTLSCSPISGHRSVSWYQQTPGQGLQFLFEYFSETQRNKGNFPGRFSGRQFSNSRSEMNVSTLELGDSALYLCASSLDVGGDTQYFGPGTRLTVL.

This clonotype was detected a few times. The V gene is TRBV7-2, the J gene TRBJ2-5, with 14 bases identical to TRBD2. The closer fit of TRBJ2-1 to the DNA end suggests the J call may be wrong. Per germline, CDR1 SGHTA and CDR2 FQGNSA. The CDR3 runs 16 residues. This CDR3 reads CASVQNRTSGGFEQFF. As DNA, the CDR3 is TGTGCCAGCGTACAAAATCGGACTAGCGGGGGGTTTGAGCAGTTCTTC.

The chain combines TRBV2 with TRBJ2-1; D is unclear. Germline assignment: CDR1 SNHLY and CDR2 FYNNEI. V was shortened by 4 bases and J by 1 base, with 8 bases between the two germline ends. The CDR3 is 14 residues long. The CDR3 nucleotides read TGTGCCAGCAGTGGGTCCCCATCCTACAATGAGCAGTTCTTC. It specifies CASSGSPSYNEQFF.

This chain joins TRBV6-2 or TRBV6-3 and TRBJ1-1; D is undetermined. Between the trimmed V and J ends, which lost 4 bases and 10 bases, there was a span of 16 bases. Germline assignment: CDR1 MNHEY and CDR2 SVGEGT. This CDR3 is 13 amino acids long. The CDR3 reads CASSFGIFGGAFF. The DNA for the CDR3 is TGTGCCAGCAGTTTCGGGATATTCGGAGGAGCTTTCTTT.

This clonotype was observed a few times. The J gene is TRBJ2-7, the V gene TRBV7-6, with a tentative D call TRBD1 (5 bases). Germline loops: CDR1 SGHVS, CDR2 FNYEAQ. The ends were cut back, 6 bases at V and 6 bases at J, with 18 bases in the middle. There are 14 residues in the CDR3. The CDR3 spells CASSYSTGNFEQYF. CDR3 DNA sequence: TGTGCCAGCAGTTACTCCACAGGAAATTTCGAGCAGTACTTC.

The chain is built from TRBV2 and TRBJ2-7; D may be TRBD1 or TRBD2 (5 bases each). Germline CDR1 reads SNHLY; CDR2 reads FYNNEI. The CDR3 consists of 15 residues. The germline V and J ends were trimmed by 3 bases and 0 bases, with 12 bases remaining between them. The CDR3 nucleotides are TGTGCCAGCAGTGATACCCCGGGGCTCTCCTACGAGCAGTACTTC. Translated: CASSDTPGLSYEQYF.

The chain couples TRBV6-1 to TRBJ2-5; tentatively, D is TRBD2 (5 bases). V lost 8 bases, J lost 7 bases, and 20 bases lay in between. Germline V gene sequence: CDR1 MNHNS, CDR2 SASEGT. The CDR3 is made up of 14 amino acids. The DNA of the CDR3 is TGTGCCAGCCACGGGCCGGTTACCGAGGGGACCCAGTACTTC. It yields the protein CASHGPVTEGTQYF.

As regards this clonotype: The junction does not match germline at one end; this may be a read error. The chain couples TRBV7-9 to TRBJ1-2, with a tentative D call TRBD1 (5 bases). This CDR3 region has 13 residues. Germline V gene sequence: CDR1 SEHNR, CDR2 FQNEAQ (reference sequence). The CDR3 loop reads CVSSPDSSGGYTF. DNA of the CDR3: TGTGTCAGCAGCCCCGACAGCTCGGGCGGCTACACCTTC.

V is TRBV24-1 and J is TRBJ2-2, with 8 bases aligning to TRBD1. V lost 4 bases and J lost 1; bases outside the gene matches: 4. This CDR3 region has 16 residues. Germline lookup yields CDR1 KGHDR and CDR2 SFDVKD. The CDR3 reads CATSDTGTGNTGELFF. For the CDR3, the DNA is TGTGCCACCAGTGACACCGGGACAGGGAACACCGGGGAGCTGTTTTTT.

This chain links TRBV29-1 with TRBJ1-2; no reliable D call. The germline CDR1 and CDR2 sequences are SQVTM and ANQGSEA. Trimming pared 0 bases from V and 6 bases from J, leaving 8 bases between. CDR3 length: 12 residues. This CDR3 is CSVEDGVNGYTF. The CDR3 coding sequence is TGCAGCGTTGAAGATGGGGTTAATGGCTACACCTTC.

This clonotype was observed a few times. The chain joins TRBV5-1 to TRBJ2-1; perhaps TRBD2 as D (5 bases). This CDR3 contains 13 residues. The germline CDR1 and CDR2 sequences are SGHRS and YFSETQ. Trimming shortened V by 4 bases and J by 5 bases, and 10 bases separated the two germline ends. CDR3 protein: CASSPDYHNEQFF. CDR3 nucleotide sequence: TGCGCCAGCAGCCCCGACTATCACAATGAGCAGTTCTTC.